This T cell receptor (beta chain) was sequenced during a study of vaccination and CD4 T cells after COVID-19 (dated by TCRdb to 2022 to 2024). Regarding the research as a whole: SARS-CoV-2 positivity had been established in the convalescent patients by nasal swab PCR, and mild disease was recorded in eight to ten of these patients and severe disease in one. In the convalescent cohort there were six males and four females, among whom were two Hispanic individuals, seven Caucasians, two Asians and one multiracial person. Participants got two doses of the Pfizer-BioNTech BNT162b2 vaccine (n=8) or two doses of the Moderna mRNA-1273 vaccine (n=2). Post-COVID blood samples were collected from convalescent patients a median of approximately 100 days after diagnosis, with a range of roughly 30 to 161 days. The time from the second vaccine dose to post-vaccine blood sampling had a median of around 72 days and ranged from about 14 to 250 days. For stimulating the cultures, overlapping spike peptide pools were used, derived from SARS-CoV-2 as well as from the common cold coronaviruses HCoV-NL63, HCoV-OC43 and HCoV-229E. In control cultures, a CEFX viral epitope pool was used as positive control, an HIV-1 Nef peptide pool was used as negative control, or no peptide was added. The spike-specific CD4+ TCR repertoire was compared before and after mRNA vaccination in approximately ten COVID-19 convalescent patients and a handful of infection-naive healthy vaccine recipients.

The library was prepared using PCR. DNA from cultured CD4+ T cells underwent TCR sequencing with the Oncomine TCR Beta short-read assay at the Johns Hopkins FTIC core. The QIAamp micro DNA kit was used to extract genomic DNA from the cultured CD4+ T cells. Oncomine TCR Beta libraries from cultured CD4+ T cells were pooled using unique dual indexes and sequenced on an Illumina iSeq 100. The authors processed their data as follows. Non-productive sequences were removed, and CDR3s not starting with C, not ending with F or W, or shorter than 7 amino acids were discarded. Antigen-specific clonotypes were identified using the MANAFEST web application through comparison of peptide-stimulated wells with reference and other culture wells. For a clone to be called positive, the clone needed an FDR below 0.05, an odds ratio above 5, and a productive frequency above 0.1% in at least two of three replicate wells. A clonotype counted as cross-reactive if it showed significant expansion both in the SARS-CoV-2 spike wells and in at least one common cold coronavirus spike condition. Levenshtein distances (stringdist) and unrooted phylogenetic trees (ape) in R version 3.6.1 were used to assess CDR3 homology. TCRdb cleaned the public reads at Q25 with fastp, built clones with MiXCR and kept in-frame beta chains. Entries are consolidated by CDR3 protein sequence, retaining the most common genes and DNA. TCRdb, not the original authors, processed these V and J calls. The table for this sample lists several thousand distinct CDR3 sequences; about three fifths of them were counted only once. The top ten constitute around 12% of the sample.

Results the study describes overall, beyond this receptor: The number of convalescent patients in the study was relatively small, and the study did not examine early timepoints following natural infection. Although the median number of SARS-CoV-2-reactive clonotypes went up from roughly 19 after infection to 38 after vaccination, the increase was not significant. In convalescent patients, a median roughly 87% of post-vaccine SARS-CoV-2-reactive clones were detected only after vaccination, and vaccine-specific priming was suggested by this finding. Of the vaccine-specific clones found in convalescent patients, nearly all (304 of 307) were mono-reactive for SARS-CoV-2 spike instead of being cross-reactive with common cold coronaviruses.

The CDR3, from cysteine to phenylalanine, totals 12 residues. CDR3 DNA only is kept here, 36 bases in frame from base 1. V has 6 bases trimmed and J has 10 bases trimmed; junction bases matching no gene number 0. The germline V gene encodes CDR1 LNHDA and CDR2 SQIVND (reference sequence). The treatment or condition tag for this specimen amounts to: approximately nine-day PBMC culture with coronavirus spike peptide pools or control peptides (ViraFEST assay). The ViraFEST assay, used in the study, expanded antigen-specific T cells with peptide pools and then identified the expanded clonotypes through TCR sequencing. Positive SARS-CoV-2 PCR tests in the convalescent patients dated from March to December 2020, before Alpha, Beta and Delta variants emerged in the United States. Each well held millions of PBMCs cultured with around 9 ug/ml peptide pools in IMDM containing approximately 5% human AB serum and 8 to 10 IU/ml IL-2. Half of the culture medium was replaced with fresh IL-2-containing medium on days 3 and 7. CD4+ T cells were isolated after about 10 days of culture through negative selection using the EasySep CD4+ T cell isolation kit. PBMCs were separated from whole blood using Ficoll-Paque Plus gradient centrifugation and then either used fresh or cryopreserved at -140C. Each culture condition was generally run in triplicate wells.

With respect to this clonotype: Its recognized antigen is unknown. No much larger clone is present one base from it, and per-base qualities are unavailable.

The source of this sequence is a human donor with COVID-19. Here the sequenced sample was cultured CD4+ T cells from blood, taken after SARS-CoV-2 vaccination. The V and J genes are TRBV19 and TRBJ1-6; 10 nucleotides in the junction match TRBD1. In nucleotide form, the sequence is TGTGCCAGTAGGGACAGGGGGTCACCCCTCCACTTT. It translates as CASRDRGSPLHF.